This T cell receptor (beta chain) was recorded in a study of T cell responses to AZD1222 COVID-19 vaccine. General observations from the study: A reported finding is that nearly half of spike-specific TCRs target unmutated variant regions.

The CDR3 runs 15 residues. Germline CDR1 reads SGHTA; CDR2 reads FQGNSA. V lost 0 bases and J lost 4, with 12 bases in between. The protocol was immunoSEQ multiplex PCR, while the TCRdb copy is restricted to in-frame clones and leaves out a portion. The sample consists of 110,000 or so clones, approximately 88% of them appearing once. As to this clone: Antigen: not known.

This chain links TRBV7-2 with TRBJ2-5; weak D call: TRBD2 (5 bases). The sequence was collected from an adult who received the AZD1222 COVID-19 vaccine. The source was peripheral blood, collected 28 days after the second AZD1222 dose. DNA of the CDR3: TGTGCCAGCAGCTTAGCGTCGGGGTCAGTAGAGACCCAGTACTTC. It encodes CASSLASGSVETQYF.